This T cell receptor (beta chain) is drawn from a study of T cell changes during pregnancy in multiple sclerosis. Here immunoSEQ multiplex PCR was the method, and the copy in TCRdb shows in-frame clones only, minus some. The table includes 55,000 to 80,000 clones, under 90% detected once. This CDR3 region has 14 residues. Germline trimming cut 4 bases from V and 5 bases from J; bases unmatched to any gene: 7. The germline V gene encodes CDR1 LNHDA and CDR2 SQIVND (reference sequence). Material: peripheral blood, obtained after pregnancy. The V gene is TRBV19, the J gene TRBJ2-5; TRBD2 matches at 7 bases. The origin of this receptor is a female donor in good health, enrolled as a control in a pregnancy study. The CDR3 here is CASSSIRGGETQYF. The CDR3, as DNA: TGTGCCAGTAGTAGCATAAGGGGAGGGGAGACCCAGTACTTC.